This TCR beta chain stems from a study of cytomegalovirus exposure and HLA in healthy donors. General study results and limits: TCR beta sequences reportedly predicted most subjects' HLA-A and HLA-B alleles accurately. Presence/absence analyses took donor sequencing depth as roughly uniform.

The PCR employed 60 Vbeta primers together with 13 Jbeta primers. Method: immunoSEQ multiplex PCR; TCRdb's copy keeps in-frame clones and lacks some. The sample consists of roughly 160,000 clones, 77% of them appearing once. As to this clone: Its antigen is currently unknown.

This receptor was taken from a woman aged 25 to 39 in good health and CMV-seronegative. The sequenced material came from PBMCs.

CDR3 coding DNA: TGCGCCAGCAGCCCCGACGGGGTTAACACAGATACGCAGTATTTT. As protein: CASSPDGVNTDTQYF. J is TRBJ2-3 and V is TRBV4-3; a weak D match, TRBD2 (5 bases). Trimming left V 4 bases short and J 2 bases short, with 13 bases between. This CDR3 has 15 residues. In germline, CDR1 is LGHNA, CDR2 YSLEER.